The sequence of this T cell receptor (beta chain) was determined in a study of OX40 agonist ivuxolimab in advanced cancers. At the level of the study: Ivuxolimab is an agonistic anti-OX40 (CD134) antibody, and patients were treated with it. Subjects had a mean age of 60 years, with a range of 23 to 79; less than 90% were male. The eligibility criteria allowed prior anti-PD-1, anti-PD-L1 or anti-CTLA-4 therapy, and under 50% had some. Whole-study findings and limits: Among T cells, CD8+ cells averaged more expanded clones than CD4+ cells.

Assay: immunoSEQ multiplex PCR; the TCRdb copy retains only in-frame clones and omits some. Here the sample spans 72,000 or so clones, about 80% being singletons. CDR1 is LNHDA and CDR2 is SQIVND in the germline V gene (reference sequence). With V trimmed by 3 bases and J by 11 bases, 9 bases remained unmatched. The CDR3 extends over 14 amino acids. For this clone: Antigen specificity is unknown.

The sequence was collected from an adult with an advanced solid tumor such as melanoma, head and neck, liver or kidney cancer. The chain uses TRBV19 and TRBJ2-1; TRBD2 matches 8 bases. Sequenced material: CD4+ or CD8+ T cells sorted from blood, taken in a trial of the OX40 agonist ivuxolimab. CDR3 nucleotide sequence: TGTGCCAGTAGTATCTTTTTAGCGGGGCAACAGCAGTTCTTC. It codes for CASSIFLAGQQQFF.